These 20 T cell receptor beta chains were all obtained from the same sample, sequenced in a study of blood T cell repertoires in COVID-19. Profiled with immunoSEQ multiplex PCR; TCRdb holds only in-frame clones, not every one. The sample gives around 230,000 clones, roughly 80% of which show up once; 6% to 9.5% is in the top ten. Sequencing was performed on peripheral blood. The receptors derive from a woman older than 75 with acute or convalescent COVID-19.

This sequence joins TRBV28 and TRBJ1-2; 9 positions agree with TRBD1. The CDR3 length is 16 residues. Trimming removed 4 bases from V and 7 bases from J; junction bases left unmatched: 13. Germline V CDR1 and CDR2: MDHEN, SYDVKM. Here the CDR3 reads CASSSGGGDRASGYTF. CDR3 coding DNA: TGTGCCAGCAGTTCCGGTGGGGGGGACAGGGCCAGTGGCTACACCTTC.

The chain recombines TRBV24-1 with TRBJ2-1, with TRBD2 identical over 8 bases. Germline CDR1 and CDR2: KGHDR and SFDVKD. This CDR3 spans 14 amino acids. V shed 4 bases and J 7 bases; nucleotides not matched to a gene: 5. CDR3 sequence: CATSDPGRVNEQFF. As DNA, the CDR3 is TGTGCCACCAGTGACCCCGGGAGGGTTAATGAGCAGTTCTTC.

V and J are TRBV7-9 and TRBJ2-2, with 7 bases that match TRBD1. This CDR3 spans 14 amino acids. Germline assignment: CDR1 SEHNR and CDR2 FQNEAQ (reference sequence). V gave up 3 bases and J gave up 4 bases; unmatched junction bases: 2. The CDR3 loop is CASSFRQGTGELFF. CDR3 DNA sequence: TGTGCCAGCAGCTTCCGACAGGGCACCGGGGAGCTGTTTTTT.

The rearrangement uses TRBV2 and TRBJ1-2, with 8 bases lining up with TRBD1. CDR1 is SNHLY and CDR2 is FYNNEI in the germline V gene. The V gene end was trimmed by 6 bases and the J gene end by 3 bases; junction bases not matched to a gene: 6. CDR3 length: 14 amino acids. CDR3 sequence: CASSSDRGDYGYTF. DNA for the CDR3: TGTGCCAGCAGCTCAGACAGGGGTGACTATGGCTACACCTTC.

CDR3 in DNA: TGTGCCAGCAGCTTAGTAGCGGGGGGCACAGATACGCAGTATTTT. It is translated as CASSLVAGGTDTQYF. The genes are TRBV7-9 and TRBJ2-3; 9 bases are shared with TRBD2. Germline loops: CDR1 SEHNR, CDR2 FQNEAQ (reference sequence). This CDR3 comprises 15 residues. The V gene end was trimmed by 1 base and the J gene end by 1 base; junction bases not matched to a gene: 0.

This chain uses TRBV18 with TRBJ1-6, with 8 positions matching TRBD1. The CDR3 consists of 16 residues. The V gene's germline CDR1 is KGHSH and CDR2 LQKENI. J was trimmed by 9 bases and V by 4 bases; bases with no gene match: 11. In DNA form, the CDR3 reads TGTGCCAGCTCACGGGAACTAGGACAGGGAAGTTCACCCCTCCACTTT. As protein: CASSRELGQGSSPLHF.

The chain is built from TRBV2 and TRBJ1-2; 7 positions match TRBD1. The ends lost 3 bases at V and 13 bases at J; junction bases unmatched: 11. Germline loops: CDR1 SNHLY, CDR2 FYNNEI. This CDR3 spans 13 amino acids. The CDR3 sequence: CASSDGIGGRRTF. CDR3 sequence (DNA): TGTGCCAGCAGTGACGGAATAGGGGGCCGGCGCACCTTC.

The chain couples TRBV4-1 to TRBJ1-6; D might be TRBD1 (5 bases). This CDR3 has 16 residues. The V gene's germline CDR1 is MGHRA and CDR2 YSYEKL. V lost 0 bases and J lost 7, with 13 bases in between. DNA for the CDR3: TGCGCCAGCAGCCAAGACGGTCGGGGGGGGAATTCACCCCTCCACTTT. This encodes CASSQDGRGGNSPLHF.

The rearrangement joins TRBV19 to TRBJ2-7; the D gene is possibly TRBD1 (7 bases). CDR1 is LNHDA and CDR2 is SQIVND in the germline V gene (reference sequence). The CDR3 runs to 17 residues. V was shortened by 2 bases and J by 3 bases, with 20 bases between the two germline ends. The CDR3 DNA sequence: TGTGCCAGTAGTATAAGGACAGGAGGGGCCGCTTTCTACGAGCAGTACTTC. Translating gives CASSIRTGGAAFYEQYF.

Comment on this clone: A far larger clone is only one base removed, so a read error is likely. The chain carries TRBV2 and TRBJ2-7; TRBD2 matches 8 bases. V shed 6 bases, J shed 4 bases, and the junction held 2 bases outside the gene matches. The germline gives CDR1 SNHLY, CDR2 FYNNEI. The CDR3 extends over 12 amino acids. For the CDR3, the DNA is TGTGCCAGCAGGGCTAGCGGGTACGAGCAGTACTTC. This sequence encodes CASRASGYEQYF.

This rearrangement joins TRBV29-1 to TRBJ2-3; 10 nucleotides line up with TRBD1. Trimming at V came to 5 bases and at J to 5 bases, leaving 4 bases not matched to a gene. The CDR3 contains 13 residues. CDR1 is SQVTM, CDR2 ANQGSEA, per germline. The CDR3 loop is CSVTGTGEDTQYF. CDR3 nucleotides: TGCAGCGTTACCGGGACAGGGGAAGATACGCAGTATTTT.

This chain joins TRBV5-1 and TRBJ1-2; no firm D call. V was clipped by 1 base and J by 2 bases, with 18 bases between them. Germline CDR1 and CDR2: SGHRS and YFSETQ. The CDR3 extends over 17 amino acids. The CDR3 DNA follows: TGCGCCAGCAGCTTGTCCACGCCCGGTTCGAGAAACTATGGCTACACCTTC. Translating gives CASSLSTPGSRNYGYTF.

The chain uses TRBV12-5 and TRBJ2-7, with a weak D call TRBD2 (5 bases). Germline V gives CDR1 LGHNT, CDR2 FRNRAP. The CDR3 has 13 amino acids. Trimming cost V 6 bases and J 0 bases, with 9 bases left between them. The CDR3 is CASGPGSSYEQYF. As DNA, the CDR3 is TGTGCTAGTGGCCCGGGATCCTCCTACGAGCAGTACTTC.

The chain has TRBV27 and TRBJ2-1, with 10 positions matching TRBD2. The ends lost 0 bases at V and 8 bases at J; junction bases unmatched: 7. The CDR3 is made up of 16 amino acids. Germline assignment: CDR1 MNHEY and CDR2 SMNVEV (reference sequence). The CDR3 region has the DNA TGTGCCAGCAGTTTATCGCAGCGGGGGGGCCTCGATGAGCAGTTCTTC. This encodes CASSLSQRGGLDEQFF.

The chain uses TRBV2 and TRBJ1-2; no firm D call. CDR1 and CDR2 (germline): SNHLY, FYNNEI. CDR3 length: 13 residues. Trimming took 3 bases from V and 5 from J, leaving 10 bases between them. CDR3 sequence: CASSDSAAYGYTF. CDR3 sequence (DNA): TGTGCCAGCAGTGATTCGGCGGCTTATGGCTACACCTTC.

This clone came up a few times. This chain uses TRBV27 with TRBJ1-5, with TRBD1 identical over 11 bases. This CDR3 contains 20 residues. Germline-derived CDR1 and CDR2 are MNHEY and SMNVEV (reference sequence). The V segment lost 4 bases and the J segment 0 bases; nucleotides outside the gene matches: 14. CDR3 sequence reads: CASSSRAGTGGKGSNQPQHF. The CDR3 region has the DNA TGTGCCAGCAGTTCGAGAGCCGGGACAGGGGGGAAGGGTAGCAATCAGCCCCAGCATTTT.

The chain has TRBV25-1 and TRBJ2-2; 8 bases are shared with TRBD2. Trimming took 2 bases from V and 3 from J; bases not matched to a gene: 2. From germline, CDR1 is MGHDK and CDR2 SYGVNS. The CDR3 is 15 amino acids. In DNA form, the CDR3 reads TGTGCCAGCAGTGAAGAGCGGGGGTACACCGGGGAGCTGTTTTTT. Amino acids: CASSEERGYTGELFF.

The CDR3 loop is CASSLDVGGAETQYF. The CDR3 nucleotides read TGCGCCAGCAGCTTGGATGTCGGCGGGGCGGAGACCCAGTACTTC. The chain joins TRBV5-1 to TRBJ2-5; tentatively, D is TRBD2 (6 bases). Trimming removed 0 bases from V and 5 bases from J, with 14 bases in between. The CDR3 length is 15 residues. Germline-derived CDR1 and CDR2 are SGHRS and YFSETQ. Complete variable domain (other parts from reference TRBV5-1 and TRBJ2-5): KAGVTQTPRYLIKTRGQQVTLSCSPISGHRSVSWYQQTPGQGLQFLFEYFSETQRNKGNFPGRFSGRQFSNSRSEMNVSTLELGDSALYLCASSLDVGGAETQYFGPGTRLLVL.

This chain links TRBV27 with TRBJ2-5; 14 positions agree with TRBD2. Germline V lookup: CDR1 MNHEY, CDR2 SMNVEV (reference sequence). This CDR3 spans 17 amino acids. V trimming: 2 bases; J trimming: 4 bases; junction bases outside the gene matches: 6. CDR3 sequence reads: CASSLGWTSGRRETQYF. CDR3 nucleotide sequence: TGTGCCAGCAGTTTAGGGTGGACTAGCGGGAGGAGAGAGACCCAGTACTTC.

This clone came up once. V gene TRBV9 combines with J gene TRBJ2-7; 10 nucleotides agree with TRBD2. Germline lookup yields CDR1 SGDLS and CDR2 YYNGEE. This CDR3 is 17 amino acids long. J gave up 2 bases and V 0 bases, and 8 bases lay outside the gene matches. CDR3 sequence (DNA): TGTGCCAGCAGCGTAGGGAGTCTAGCGGGAGTTACCTACGAGCAGTACTTC. Its protein product is CASSVGSLAGVTYEQYF.